These 27 T cell receptor beta chains came from one sample sequenced in a study of blood T cell repertoires in COVID-19. Sequencing was performed with immunoSEQ multiplex PCR; in TCRdb, only in-frame clones are kept and a portion is missing. This table has some 170,000 clones, more than 80% appearing once. The sample comprised PBMCs or T cells enriched from blood (not recorded which). These receptors were obtained from a man aged 35-49 years who had recovered from COVID-19.

This chain joins TRBV11-2 and TRBJ1-1, with D perhaps matching TRBD1 (5 bases). CDR3 length: 12 amino acids. V was cut by 5 bases and J by 6 bases, with 10 bases left in between. Germline-derived CDR1 and CDR2 are SGHAT and FQNNGV. CDR3 DNA: TGTGCCAGCAGCCCGGGAGGGGCTGAAGCTTTCTTT. It codes for CASSPGGAEAFF.

The chain is built from TRBV13 and TRBJ1-2; perhaps TRBD1 as D (5 bases). The CDR3 has 13 amino acids. Trimming shortened V by 10 bases and J by 2 bases, and 14 bases separated the two germline ends. Germline CDR1 is PRHDT and CDR2 is FYEKMQ (reference sequence). The CDR3 coding sequence is TGTGCCACCCATCGGGGGGGAAACTATGGCTACACCTTC. It codes for CATHRGGNYGYTF.

This chain connects TRBV9 to TRBJ1-3; TRBD1 is a possible D gene (5 bases). Trimming left V 5 bases short and J 1 base short, with 10 bases between. This CDR3 is 14 amino acids long. Germline-derived CDR1 and CDR2 are SGDLS and YYNGEE. The CDR3 region has the DNA TGTGCCAGCAGGGGGAGGGGATCTGGAAACACCATATATTTT. As protein: CASRGRGSGNTIYF.

This chain links TRBV30 with TRBJ2-2; 7 positions match TRBD1. Germline V gene data show CDR1 as GTSNPN and CDR2 as SVGIG (reference sequence). The CDR3 sequence is 12 residues long. DNA for the CDR3: TGTGCTTGGGACAGCGGCACCGGGGAGCTGTTTTTT. Translating gives CAWDSGTGELFF.

V gene TRBV28 combines with J gene TRBJ2-6, with D tentatively TRBD2 (6 bases). Trimming left V 2 bases short and J 4 bases short, with 9 bases between. The CDR3 consists of 15 residues. Per the germline V gene, CDR1 is MDHEN and CDR2 is SYDVKM. CDR3 residues: CASSLAGSGANVLTF. CDR3 DNA: TGTGCCAGCAGTTTAGCGGGGTCCGGGGCCAACGTCCTGACTTTC.

The gene calls are TRBV9 and TRBJ2-1, with a weak D call TRBD1 (5 bases). V lost 0 bases to trimming and J lost 10 bases, with 17 bases between them. The CDR3 loop spans 15 amino acids. Germline assignment: CDR1 SGDLS and CDR2 YYNGEE. Written as DNA, the CDR3 is TGTGCCAGCAGCGTAGAAAGGGGCTACCGCAGCGAGCAGTTCTTC. This codes for CASSVERGYRSEQFF.

The chain has TRBV25-1 and TRBJ1-4, with a tentative D call TRBD1 (6 bases). In germline, CDR1 is MGHDK, CDR2 SYGVNS. The CDR3 runs to 16 residues. V was pared by 3 bases and J by 5 bases, with 16 bases between. This CDR3 reads CASSDDLTDRNEKLFF. Here the CDR3 DNA reads TGTGCCAGCAGTGATGACCTCACGGACAGAAATGAAAAACTGTTTTTT. The whole variable domain, filled in from reference TRBV25-1 and TRBJ1-4, reads EADIYQTPRYLVIGTGKKITLECSQTMGHDKMYWYQQDPGMELHLIHYSYGVNSTEKGDLSSESTVSRIRTEHFPLTLESARPSHTSQYLCASSDDLTDRNEKLFFGSGTQLSVL.

The V and J genes are TRBV9 and TRBJ2-2; maybe TRBD1 (7 bases). Germline assignment: CDR1 SGDLS and CDR2 YYNGEE. Trimming took 5 bases from V and 0 from J, leaving 11 bases between them. This CDR3 contains 15 residues. In DNA form, the CDR3 reads TGTGCCAGCAGTATCAGGGGGGCGAACACCGGGGAGCTGTTTTTT. It yields the protein CASSIRGANTGELFF.

The chain couples TRBV5-1 to TRBJ1-1; tentatively, D is TRBD1 (6 bases). V lost 0 bases and J 4 bases, leaving 10 bases between the germline ends. There are 14 residues in the CDR3. Germline CDR1 and CDR2: SGHRS and YFSETQ. CDR3 residues: CASSLERGATEAFF. Here the CDR3 DNA reads TGCGCCAGCAGCTTGGAGCGGGGGGCCACTGAAGCTTTCTTT.

Written as DNA, the CDR3 is TGCGCCAGCAGCCAGGCCGGGACAGGAGTCTACGAGCAGTACTTC. Translation: CASSQAGTGVYEQYF. This chain links TRBV4-1 with TRBJ2-7, with TRBD1 identical over 8 bases. The CDR3 runs to 15 residues. Per germline, CDR1 MGHRA and CDR2 YSYEKL. Trimming cost V 3 bases and J 3 bases; bases outside gene matches: 7.

V is TRBV12-3 or TRBV12-4 and J is TRBJ1-1, with D perhaps matching TRBD1 (5 bases). This CDR3 spans 12 amino acids. Trimming removed 5 bases at V and 8 bases at J, with 12 bases between. CDR3 sequence (DNA): TGTGCCAGCAGTCCCGGGACTTCCGAAGCTTTCTTT. Amino acids: CASSPGTSEAFF.

This clone was seen more than once but under ten times. The gene calls are TRBV11-2 and TRBJ2-6, with 10 bases that match TRBD1. Germline lookup yields CDR1 SGHAT and CDR2 FQNNGV. J gave up 2 bases and V 5 bases, and 9 bases lay outside the gene matches. The CDR3 runs to 18 residues. CDR3 bases: TGTGCCAGCAGCGGCCGGGACAGGGGCTTGCCTGGGGCCAACGTCCTGACTTTC. This gives the protein CASSGRDRGLPGANVLTF.

This clone was observed a single time. The V and J genes are TRBV5-1 and TRBJ2-5, with D possibly being TRBD1 (6 bases). This CDR3 has 13 residues. CDR1 and CDR2 from the germline V gene are SGHRS and YFSETQ. V lost 2 bases, J lost 5 bases, and 10 bases lay in between. Here the CDR3 reads CASSLDRSETQYF. In DNA, the CDR3 is TGCGCCAGCAGCTTAGACAGGTCGGAGACCCAGTACTTC. Full variable domain (missing parts from reference TRBV5-1 and TRBJ2-5): KAGVTQTPRYLIKTRGQQVTLSCSPISGHRSVSWYQQTPGQGLQFLFEYFSETQRNKGNFPGRFSGRQFSNSRSEMNVSTLELGDSALYLCASSLDRSETQYFGPGTRLLVL.

The CDR3: CASSFSGERGNTGELFF. DNA for the CDR3: TGTGCCAGCAGTTTCTCCGGCGAGCGGGGGAACACCGGGGAGCTGTTTTTT. The chain combines TRBV27 with TRBJ2-2; 7 bases fit TRBD2. Germline assignment: CDR1 MNHEY and CDR2 SMNVEV (reference sequence). Trimming removed 3 bases from V and 1 base from J; junction bases left unmatched: 8. This CDR3 region has 17 residues.

The rearrangement links TRBV7-8 to TRBJ2-3, with TRBD2 matching 10 bases. From germline, CDR1 is SGHVS and CDR2 FQNEAQ. This CDR3 comprises 17 residues. The trim removed 5 bases at V and 6 bases at J, leaving 14 bases unmatched. The CDR3 coding sequence is TGTGCCAGCAGCCCTCGAGCGGGAGCGGGGGGGCGGGATACGCAGTATTTT. Translated: CASSPRAGAGGRDTQYF. Complete variable domain (other parts from reference TRBV7-8 and TRBJ2-3): GAGVSQSPRYKVAKRGQDVALRCDPISGHVSLFWYQQALGQGPEFLTYFQNEAQLDKSGLPSDRFFAERPEGSVSTLKIQRTQQEDSAVYLCASSPRAGAGGRDTQYFGPGTRLTVL.

The table lists this clone with a count of one. The chain carries TRBV30 and TRBJ2-7; the match to TRBD1 covers 8 bases. Per the germline V gene, CDR1 is GTSNPN and CDR2 is SVGIG (reference sequence). The CDR3 runs 15 residues. Unmatched junction bases numbered 9, after V lost 2 bases and J lost 3 bases. The CDR3: CAWSPSGTGHYEQYF. The CDR3 DNA follows: TGTGCCTGGAGTCCCTCCGGGACAGGCCACTACGAGCAGTACTTC.

V usage is TRBV7-6 and J usage is TRBJ2-3, with no clear D. CDR3 length: 13 residues. The V and J ends lost 3 bases and 1 base respectively, with 5 bases between them. Germline CDR1 is SGHVS and CDR2 is FNYEAQ. CDR3 DNA: TGTGCCAGCAGCTTCGTCCGCACAGATACGCAGTATTTT. Translation gives CASSFVRTDTQYF.

This clone appeared a single time. The rearrangement links TRBV28 to TRBJ1-2; no definite D call. Between the trimmed V and J ends, which lost 5 bases and 4 bases, there was a span of 11 bases. Germline CDR1 MDHEN, CDR2 SYDVKM. The CDR3 is made up of 13 amino acids. CDR3 sequence: CASSLRTIYGYTF. In nucleotides, the CDR3 is TGTGCCAGCAGTCTCCGGACTATCTATGGCTACACCTTC.

V and J are TRBV11-2 and TRBJ2-2; tentatively, D is TRBD1 (5 bases). There are 15 residues in the CDR3. Germline V gene sequence: CDR1 SGHAT, CDR2 FQNNGV. Trimming took off 1 base at V and 6 bases at J, with 12 bases between the two ends. CDR3 residues: CASSLARVGPGELFF. In nucleotides, the CDR3 is TGTGCCAGCAGCTTAGCCAGGGTCGGTCCCGGGGAGCTGTTTTTT.

This chain connects TRBV5-4 to TRBJ1-1; D is uncertain. This CDR3 comprises 14 residues. V lost 4 bases and J 0 bases, leaving 10 bases between the germline ends. Germline V gives CDR1 SGHNT, CDR2 YYREEE (reference sequence). In DNA, the CDR3 is TGTGCCAGCAGCCGCGAACAGTTGAACACTGAAGCTTTCTTT. It codes for CASSREQLNTEAFF.

The rearrangement uses TRBV7-2 and TRBJ1-1, with D possibly matching TRBD1 (6 bases). The CDR3 sequence is 16 residues long. Trimming removed 5 bases at V and 4 bases at J, with 20 bases between. Germline values: CDR1 SGHTA, CDR2 FQGNSA. The CDR3 loop is CASSPHMTRGGTEAFF. The CDR3 DNA reads TGTGCCAGCAGCCCTCATATGACCCGAGGGGGCACTGAAGCTTTCTTT. Full variable domain (outside the CDR3, taken from reference TRBV7-2 and TRBJ1-1): GAGVSQSPSNKVTEKGKDVELRCDPISGHTALYWYRQSLGQGLEFLIYFQGNSAPDKSGLPSDRFSAERTGGSVSTLTIQRTQQEDSAVYLCASSPHMTRGGTEAFFGQGTRLTVV.

The rearrangement joins TRBV5-1 to TRBJ2-5, with 7 bases matching TRBD2. Per the germline V gene, CDR1 is SGHRS and CDR2 is YFSETQ. This CDR3 is built from 14 residues. Trimming removed 4 bases from V and 1 base from J; junction bases left unmatched: 4. In DNA, the CDR3 is TGCGCCAGCAGCCCCCGGGAGGCCCAAGAGACCCAGTACTTC. It codes for CASSPREAQETQYF.

The rearrangement joins TRBV12-3 or TRBV12-4 to TRBJ2-1; TRBD1 agrees at 8 bases. The CDR3 covers 13 residues. The J segment lost 6 bases and the V segment lost 6 bases, leaving 4 bases of the junction unmatched. The CDR3 nucleotides are TGTGCCAGCAGGGGGACAGGAGGCAATGAGCAGTTCTTC. Translated, it gives CASRGTGGNEQFF.

The chain employs TRBV5-1 and TRBJ2-3, with TRBD2 matching over 9 bases. The CDR3 runs 15 residues. Germline CDR1 and CDR2: SGHRS and YFSETQ. V dropped 0 bases and J dropped 4; count of bases not matched to a gene: 3. This chain's CDR3 is CASSLVPSGADTQYF. CDR3 DNA sequence: TGCGCCAGCAGCTTGGTTCCTAGCGGGGCAGATACGCAGTATTTT. The full variable domain, completed using reference TRBV5-1 and TRBJ2-3, is KAGVTQTPRYLIKTRGQQVTLSCSPISGHRSVSWYQQTPGQGLQFLFEYFSETQRNKGNFPGRFSGRQFSNSRSEMNVSTLELGDSALYLCASSLVPSGADTQYFGPGTRLTVL.

V and J are TRBV28 and TRBJ2-4; possibly TRBD2 for D (6 bases). V lost 0 bases and J 1 base, leaving 10 bases between the germline ends. Germline CDR1 MDHEN, CDR2 SYDVKM. This CDR3 comprises 16 residues. This CDR3 is CASSLWSGSAKNIQYF. CDR3 nucleotides: TGTGCCAGCAGTTTATGGAGCGGGTCCGCCAAAAACATTCAGTACTTC.

This chain links TRBV12-3 or TRBV12-4 with TRBJ1-5, with unresolved D. CDR3 length equals 12 residues. V lost 7 bases and J lost 2, with 6 bases in between. Here the CDR3 reads CASTRGNQPQHF. In DNA form, the CDR3 reads TGTGCCAGCACAAGAGGCAATCAGCCCCAGCATTTT.

The chain is built from TRBV7-6 and TRBJ2-1; 7 bases align to TRBD1. V trimming: 2 bases; J trimming: 8 bases; junction bases outside the gene matches: 12. The CDR3 runs to 16 residues. Per the germline V gene, CDR1 is SGHVS and CDR2 is FNYEAQ. As DNA, the CDR3 is TGTGCCAGCAGCTTAACCCCGGACTTAGGGGGCCATGAGCAGTTCTTC. Translating gives CASSLTPDLGGHEQFF.